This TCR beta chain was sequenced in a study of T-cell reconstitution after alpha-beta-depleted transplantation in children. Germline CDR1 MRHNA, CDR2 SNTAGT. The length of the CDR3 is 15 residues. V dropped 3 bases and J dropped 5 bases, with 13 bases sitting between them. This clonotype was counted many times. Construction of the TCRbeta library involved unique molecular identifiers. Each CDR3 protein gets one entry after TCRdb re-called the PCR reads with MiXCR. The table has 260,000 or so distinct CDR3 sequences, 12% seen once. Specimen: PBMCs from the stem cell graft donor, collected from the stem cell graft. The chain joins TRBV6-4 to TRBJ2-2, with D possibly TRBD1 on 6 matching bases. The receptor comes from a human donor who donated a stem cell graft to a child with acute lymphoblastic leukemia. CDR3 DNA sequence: TGTGCCAGCAGTGAAAAGGGGGTTGAAACCGGGGAGCTGTTTTTT. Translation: CASSEKGVETGELFF.